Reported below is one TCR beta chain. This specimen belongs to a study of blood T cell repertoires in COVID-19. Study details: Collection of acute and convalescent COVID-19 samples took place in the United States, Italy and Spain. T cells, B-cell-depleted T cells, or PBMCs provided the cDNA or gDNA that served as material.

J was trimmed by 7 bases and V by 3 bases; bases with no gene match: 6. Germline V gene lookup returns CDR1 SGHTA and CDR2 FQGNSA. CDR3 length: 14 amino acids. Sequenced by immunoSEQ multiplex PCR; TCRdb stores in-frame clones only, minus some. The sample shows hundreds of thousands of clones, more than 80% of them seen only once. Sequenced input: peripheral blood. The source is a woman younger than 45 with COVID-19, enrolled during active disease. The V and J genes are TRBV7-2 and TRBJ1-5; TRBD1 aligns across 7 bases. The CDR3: CASSFLTGSQPQHF. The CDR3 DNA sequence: TGTGCCAGCAGCTTTTTGACAGGGTCCCAGCCCCAGCATTTT.